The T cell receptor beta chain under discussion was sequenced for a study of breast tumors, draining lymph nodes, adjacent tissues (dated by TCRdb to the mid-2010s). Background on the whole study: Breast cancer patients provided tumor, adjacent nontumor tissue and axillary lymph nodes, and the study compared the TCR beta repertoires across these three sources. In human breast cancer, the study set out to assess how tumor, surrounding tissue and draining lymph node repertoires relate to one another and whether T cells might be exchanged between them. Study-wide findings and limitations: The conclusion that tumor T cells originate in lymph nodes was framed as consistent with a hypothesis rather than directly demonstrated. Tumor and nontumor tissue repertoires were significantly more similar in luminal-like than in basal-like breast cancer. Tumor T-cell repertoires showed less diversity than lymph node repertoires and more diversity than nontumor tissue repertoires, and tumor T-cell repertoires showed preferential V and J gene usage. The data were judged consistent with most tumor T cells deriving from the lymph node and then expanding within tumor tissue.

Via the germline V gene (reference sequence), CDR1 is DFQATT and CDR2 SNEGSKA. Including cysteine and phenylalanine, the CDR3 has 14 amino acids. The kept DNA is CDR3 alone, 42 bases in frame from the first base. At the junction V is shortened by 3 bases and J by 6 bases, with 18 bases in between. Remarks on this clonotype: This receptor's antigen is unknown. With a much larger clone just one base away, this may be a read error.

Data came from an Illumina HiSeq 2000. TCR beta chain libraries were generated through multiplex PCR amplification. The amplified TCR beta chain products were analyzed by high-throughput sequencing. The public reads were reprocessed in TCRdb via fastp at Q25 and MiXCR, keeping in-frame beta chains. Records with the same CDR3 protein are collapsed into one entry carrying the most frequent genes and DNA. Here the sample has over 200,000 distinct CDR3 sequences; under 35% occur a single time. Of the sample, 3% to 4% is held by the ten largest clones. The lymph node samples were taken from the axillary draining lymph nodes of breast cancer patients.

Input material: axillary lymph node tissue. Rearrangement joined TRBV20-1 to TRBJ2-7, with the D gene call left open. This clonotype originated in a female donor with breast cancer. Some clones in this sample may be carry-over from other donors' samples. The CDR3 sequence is CSASPGPSYPEQYF. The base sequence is TGCAGTGCTAGTCCTGGGCCCAGCTACCCCGAGCAGTACTTC.